The 26 T cell receptor beta chains reported below all come from one sample, sequenced in a study of shared clonotypes between healthy human individuals. The repertoire was sequenced with immunoSEQ multiplex PCR; TCRdb's copy has only in-frame clones and lacks some. The sample has more than 550,000 clones, 92% seen once. Naive CD8 isolation took CD45RO-negative cells positively selected for CCR7 and excluded terminally differentiated effector memory CD45RA+ cells. Sample: naive CD8+ T cells sorted from blood. These receptors were obtained from a man aged 25-45 years in good health.

This clone was counted only a few times. The chain is built from TRBV7-9 and TRBJ1-2, with D tentatively TRBD1 (6 bases). The CDR3 runs to 16 residues. Germline loops: CDR1 SEHNR, CDR2 FQNEAQ (reference sequence). Between the trimmed V and J ends, which lost 6 bases and 6 bases, there was a span of 23 bases. This chain's CDR3 is CASRPPLSRRGDGYTF. CDR3 nucleotides: TGTGCCAGCAGACCACCCCTCTCAAGGAGGGGGGATGGCTACACCTTC.

The chain is built from TRBV16 and TRBJ2-3; D is undetermined. The length of the CDR3 is 14 residues. The V gene's germline CDR1 is KGHSY and CDR2 FQNENV. With 0 bases removed from V and 4 bases from J, the gap between germline ends came to 8 bases. CDR3 residues: CASSQSRAPDTQYF. The DNA of the CDR3 is TGTGCCAGCAGCCAATCAAGGGCCCCAGATACGCAGTATTTT. The variable domain in full, with the rest retrieved from reference TRBV16 and TRBJ2-3, is GEEVAQTPKHLVRGEGQKAKLYCAPIKGHSYVFWYQQVLKNEFKFLISFQNENVFDETGMPKERFSAKCLPNSPCSLEIQATKLEDSAVYFCASSQSRAPDTQYFGPGTRLTVL.

This CDR3 is CASSLYRGGYEQFF. The DNA for the CDR3 is TGTGCCAGCAGTTTATATAGGGGGGGGTATGAGCAGTTCTTC. V usage is TRBV28 and J usage is TRBJ2-1; D is possibly TRBD2 (7 bases). Trimming left V 1 base short and J 8 bases short, with 12 bases between. Germline assignment: CDR1 MDHEN and CDR2 SYDVKM. The length of the CDR3 is 14 residues.

The genes are TRBV7-9 and TRBJ2-5; 9 nucleotides agree with TRBD2. Germline V gene sequence: CDR1 SEHNR, CDR2 FQNEAQ (reference sequence). This CDR3 contains 16 residues. The J segment lost 2 bases and the V segment lost 3 bases, leaving 7 bases of the junction unmatched. The CDR3 coding sequence is TGTGCCAGCAGCTTTTATCCAGCGGGAGGTCAAGAGACCCAGTACTTC. As protein: CASSFYPAGGQETQYF. Drawing the rest from reference TRBV7-9 and TRBJ2-5, the complete variable domain is DTGVSQNPRHKITKRGQNVTFRCDPISEHNRLYWYRQTLGQGPEFLTYFQNEAQLEKSRLLSDRFSAERPKGSFSTLEIQRTEQGDSAMYLCASSFYPAGGQETQYFGPGTRLLVL.

This clone is a singleton in its sample. The rearrangement joins TRBV29-1 to TRBJ2-1, with D uncertain. Germline loops: CDR1 SQVTM, CDR2 ANQGSEA. The ends were cut back, 7 bases at V and 4 bases at J, with 11 bases in the middle. The CDR3 consists of 12 residues. In DNA, the CDR3 is TGCAGCGCCCAGGATGGGTACAATGAGCAGTTCTTC. Its protein is CSAQDGYNEQFF.

CDR3 coding DNA: TGTGCCACCAGCAGAGATGGTAAGGGACAAACTCCGAACACTGAAGCTTTCTTT. As protein: CATSRDGKGQTPNTEAFF. The chain uses TRBV15 and TRBJ1-1; tentative D call: TRBD1 (6 bases). Germline values: CDR1 LNHNV, CDR2 YYDKDF (reference sequence). The germline V and J ends were trimmed by 0 bases and 1 base, with 18 bases remaining between them. CDR3 size: 18 residues.

The chain carries TRBV7-9 and TRBJ2-3, with TRBD2 as a possible D gene (6 bases). Deletions cut 5 bases from V and 2 bases from J, with 17 bases between. This CDR3 region has 16 residues. Looked up from germline, CDR1 is SEHNR and CDR2 is FQNEAQ (reference sequence). For the CDR3, the DNA is TGTGCCAGCAGCCCAACAGGTGGAGGGGACACAGATACGCAGTATTTT. Amino acids: CASSPTGGGDTDTQYF.

The chain is built from TRBV11-2 and TRBJ2-7; tentatively, D is TRBD1 (5 bases). Trimming removed 1 base at V and 5 bases at J, with 9 bases between. The CDR3 length is 13 residues. Germline V gene sequence: CDR1 SGHAT, CDR2 FQNNGV. DNA of the CDR3: TGTGCCAGCAGCTTAGGACCGACAGACGAGCAGTACTTC. Amino acid sequence: CASSLGPTDEQYF.

The chain has TRBV4-3 and TRBJ1-1, with 8 bases identical to TRBD1. The CDR3 is 15 amino acids. The junction had 3 bases not matched to a gene; V was cut back by 1 base and J by 2 bases. Per the germline V gene, CDR1 is LGHNA and CDR2 is YSLEER. CDR3 coding DNA: TGCGCCAGCAGCCAAGGATCAGGGGGCAACACTGAAGCTTTCTTT. Residues: CASSQGSGGNTEAFF.

This chain joins TRBV28 and TRBJ2-1, with D possibly TRBD1 on 6 matching bases. There are 13 residues in the CDR3. Germline values: CDR1 MDHEN, CDR2 SYDVKM. The V end lost 4 bases, the J end lost 5 bases, and 9 bases lay between the germline ends. The CDR3 loop is CASSSDRDNEQFF. CDR3 bases: TGTGCCAGCAGTTCGGACAGAGACAATGAGCAGTTCTTC.

The chain joins TRBV5-4 to TRBJ2-1, with 12 bases matching TRBD2. Germline trimming cut 4 bases from V and 4 bases from J; bases unmatched to any gene: 9. The germline gives CDR1 SGHNT, CDR2 YYREEE (reference sequence). This CDR3 is built from 17 residues. DNA for the CDR3: TGTGCCAGCAGCACGTGGGATGGGACTAGCGGGTACAATGAGCAGTTCTTC. Translated, it gives CASSTWDGTSGYNEQFF.

J is TRBJ1-1 and V is TRBV5-6; no firm D call. The CDR3 is 16 residues long. Deletions cut 1 base from V and 0 bases from J, with 13 bases between. Germline CDR1 is SGHDT and CDR2 is YYEEEE. CDR3 DNA: TGTGCCAGCAGCTTGTTTATCGGCCAACTGAACACTGAAGCTTTCTTT. Translated: CASSLFIGQLNTEAFF.

The J gene is TRBJ2-5, the V gene TRBV27, with 15 bases aligning to TRBD2. V shed 7 bases and J 1 base; nucleotides not matched to a gene: 16. Germline CDR1 reads MNHEY; CDR2 reads SMNVEV (reference sequence). The CDR3 covers 20 residues. CDR3 sequence (DNA): TGTGCCAGCACCTCTAGTTTTGCCGGACTAGCGGGAGGGCGCCAAGAGACCCAGTACTTC. It translates to CASTSSFAGLAGGRQETQYF.

The V and J genes are TRBV7-9 and TRBJ2-7; 14 nucleotides align to TRBD2. Germline V gene data show CDR1 as SEHNR and CDR2 as FQNEAQ (reference sequence). The CDR3 extends over 17 amino acids. With 6 bases clipped from V and 4 bases from J, the junction kept 11 bases outside the gene matches. This CDR3 is CASSPPGTSGGLYEQYF. In DNA, the CDR3 is TGTGCCAGCAGTCCGCCCGGGACTAGCGGGGGACTTTACGAGCAGTACTTC.

The rearrangement uses TRBV13 and TRBJ2-3, with 9 bases matching TRBD2. V was pared by 8 bases and J by 4 bases, with 10 bases of the junction left unmatched. Per germline, CDR1 PRHDT and CDR2 FYEKMQ (reference sequence). The CDR3 loop spans 15 amino acids. CDR3 amino acids: CASVNSGSFPDTQYF. As DNA, the CDR3 is TGTGCCAGCGTCAATAGCGGGAGTTTCCCAGATACGCAGTATTTT.

The genes are TRBV9 and TRBJ1-5, with unresolved D. This CDR3 is built from 15 residues. Trimming took 4 bases from V and 5 from J, leaving 16 bases between them. Germline V gives CDR1 SGDLS, CDR2 YYNGEE. DNA of the CDR3: TGTGCCAGCAGCCTGGGCATGGCGTTTGATCAGCCCCAGCATTTT. Encoded protein: CASSLGMAFDQPQHF. The full variable domain, with the rest looked up from reference TRBV9 and TRBJ1-5, is DSGVTQTPKHLITATGQRVTLRCSPRSGDLSVYWYQQSLDQGLQFLIQYYNGEERAKGNILERFSAQQFPDLHSELNLSSLELGDSALYFCASSLGMAFDQPQHFGDGTRLSIL.

The CDR3 nucleotides are TGTGCCAGCAGCACCTTAGGGGCGCTACCCTACGAGCAGTACTTC. Amino acids: CASSTLGALPYEQYF. The chain carries TRBV13 and TRBJ2-7; possible D gene TRBD1, 5 bases. Looked up from germline, CDR1 is PRHDT and CDR2 is FYEKMQ (reference sequence). V shed 5 bases and J shed 2 bases, with 16 bases lying between them. The CDR3 loop spans 15 amino acids.

The J gene is TRBJ2-1, the V gene TRBV29-1; TRBD2 aligns across 11 bases. Germline lookup yields CDR1 SQVTM and CDR2 ANQGSEA. The length of the CDR3 is 14 residues. V shed 3 bases and J 8 bases; nucleotides not matched to a gene: 6. The CDR3 reads CSVEVAGGRDEQFF. The CDR3 bases are TGCAGCGTTGAGGTAGCGGGAGGGCGGGATGAGCAGTTCTTC.

The chain combines TRBV5-1 with TRBJ2-2; 7 nucleotides align to TRBD1. With V trimmed by 4 bases and J by 6 bases, 15 bases remained unmatched. Germline CDR1 and CDR2: SGHRS and YFSETQ. The CDR3 runs to 17 residues. CDR3 protein: CASSPRRVTGVPGELFF. In nucleotides, the CDR3 is TGCGCCAGCAGCCCACGTCGGGTTACAGGGGTCCCCGGGGAGCTGTTTTTT.

This clone came up once. The chain has TRBV9 and TRBJ2-2; a weak D match, TRBD1 (7 bases). CDR3 length equals 18 residues. V was shortened by 3 bases and J by 2 bases, with 20 bases between the two germline ends. Germline values: CDR1 SGDLS, CDR2 YYNGEE. Here the CDR3 reads CASSGPRGRDPNTGELFF. CDR3 nucleotides: TGTGCCAGCAGCGGACCGAGGGGGCGGGACCCTAACACCGGGGAGCTGTTTTTT.

The rearrangement uses TRBV4-3 and TRBJ2-7, with D unclear. The CDR3 has 15 amino acids. Germline CDR1 is LGHNA and CDR2 is YSLEER. The V end lost 2 bases, the J end lost 0 bases, and 11 bases lay between the germline ends. The CDR3 DNA reads as TGCGCCAGCAGCCAAAGCCCAACTATCTCCTACGAGCAGTACTTC. Translating gives CASSQSPTISYEQYF.

The chain recombines TRBV6-5 with TRBJ2-3, with 7 bases fitting TRBD2. Unmatched junction bases numbered 9, after V lost 7 bases and J lost 2 bases. This CDR3 comprises 15 residues. CDR1 and CDR2 from the germline V gene are MNHEY and SVGAGI. The CDR3 DNA reads TGTGCCAGCAACTCCGGGAGCGGGACCACAGATACGCAGTATTTT. Its protein product is CASNSGSGTTDTQYF.

V and J are TRBV10-2 and TRBJ2-1; D is undetermined. The CDR3 extends over 14 amino acids. Between the trimmed V and J ends, which lost 5 bases and 2 bases, there was a span of 10 bases. Germline values: CDR1 WSHSY, CDR2 SAAADI. CDR3 nucleotide sequence: TGCGCCAGCAGTAGGGCAGCTACCTACAATGAGCAGTTCTTC. This encodes CASSRAATYNEQFF.

The rearrangement joins TRBV7-6 to TRBJ1-5; D not certain. V lost 1 base, J lost 1 base, and 5 bases lay in between. The CDR3 is 14 amino acids. The V gene's germline CDR1 is SGHVS and CDR2 FNYEAQ. The chain's CDR3 is CASSLDGSNQPQHF. CDR3 coding DNA: TGTGCCAGCAGCTTAGATGGGAGCAATCAGCCCCAGCATTTT.

This sequence joins TRBV4-1 and TRBJ2-7; 7 bases are shared with TRBD1. Germline-derived CDR1 and CDR2 are MGHRA and YSYEKL. The CDR3 is 16 amino acids. With 4 bases clipped from V and 0 bases from J, the junction kept 9 bases outside the gene matches. CDR3: CASSPADRASSYEQYF. The CDR3 DNA reads as TGCGCCAGCAGCCCGGCCGACAGGGCAAGCTCCTACGAGCAGTACTTC.

The V call is TRBV2, the J call TRBJ1-1; no clear D gene. CDR3 size: 11 residues. Germline V gene sequence: CDR1 SNHLY, CDR2 FYNNEI. Trimming shortened V by 7 bases and J by 7 bases, and 10 bases separated the two germline ends. The CDR3 nucleotides read TGTGCCAGCAACGACGGTTATGAAGCTTTCTTT. Its protein is CASNDGYEAFF.